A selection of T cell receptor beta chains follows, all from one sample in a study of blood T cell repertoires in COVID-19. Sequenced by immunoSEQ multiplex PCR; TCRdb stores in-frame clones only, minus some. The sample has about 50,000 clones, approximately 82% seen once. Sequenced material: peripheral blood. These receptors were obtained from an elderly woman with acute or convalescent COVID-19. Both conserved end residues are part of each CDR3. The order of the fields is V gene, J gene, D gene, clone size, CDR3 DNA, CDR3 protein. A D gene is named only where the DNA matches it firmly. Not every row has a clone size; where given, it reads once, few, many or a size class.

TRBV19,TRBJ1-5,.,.,TGTGCCAGTAGTATTTGGACAGCTACCTTCCCCAACAATCATGCCCAGCATTTT,CASSIWTATFPNNHAQHF
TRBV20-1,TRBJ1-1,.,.,TGCAGTGCTTCAGGGGACACTGAAGCTTTCTTT,CSASGDTEAFF
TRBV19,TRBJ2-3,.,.,TGTGCCAGTAGTCCGACTAGCACAGATACGCAGTATTTT,CASSPTSTDTQYF
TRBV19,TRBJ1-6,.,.,TGTGCCAGTAACGACGGACAGTGGTCCTATAATTCACCCCTCCACTTT,CASNDGQWSYNSPLHF
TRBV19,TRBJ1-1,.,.,TGTGCCAGTAAGCGTGCAGGGGATCTAGGCATGAACACTGAAGCTTTCTTT,CASKRAGDLGMNTEAFF
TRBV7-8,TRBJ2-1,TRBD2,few,TGTGCCAGCAGCTCCTGGACCGGGACTAGTAAGGATGAGCAGTTCTTC,CASSSWTGTSKDEQFF
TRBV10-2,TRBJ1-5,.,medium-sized,TGCGCCACCAGAGAAGGAGGAAGCAATCAGCCCCAGCATTTT,CATREGGSNQPQHF
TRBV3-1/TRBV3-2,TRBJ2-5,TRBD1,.,TGTGCCAGCAGCCGGGACAGGGGGCAAGAGACCCAGTACTTC,CASSRDRGQETQYF
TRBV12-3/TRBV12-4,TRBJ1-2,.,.,TGTGCCAGCAGTAAGACAGGTGCCTATGGCTACACCTTC,CASSKTGAYGYTF
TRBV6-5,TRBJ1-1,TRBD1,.,TGTGCCAGCACCCGGACAGGGGGGGCTGAAGCTTTCTTT,CASTRTGGAEAFF
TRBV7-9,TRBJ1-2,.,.,TGTGCCAGCAGCCTAAAGGGACTCCACTACACCTTC,CASSLKGLHYTF
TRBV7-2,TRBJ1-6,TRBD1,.,TGTGCCAGCAGCCCCGGGACAGGGGGTAGATCACCCCTCCACTTT,CASSPGTGGRSPLHF
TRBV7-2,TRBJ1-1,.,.,TGTGCCAGCAGCTTCGGGGGACCTAACACTGAAGCTTTCTTT,CASSFGGPNTEAFF
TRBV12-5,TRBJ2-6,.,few,TGTGCTAGTGGACCCGACCGACAGCTTATGCCAGGGGCCAACGTCCTGACTTTC,CASGPDRQLMPGANVLTF
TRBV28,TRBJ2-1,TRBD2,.,TGTGCCAGCAGCACGGCCGGTCTAGCGGGGAGAAACAATGAGCAGTTCTTC,CASSTAGLAGRNNEQFF
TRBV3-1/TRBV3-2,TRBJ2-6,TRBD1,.,TGTGCCAGCAGCCCCTCGGACAGGGGCGACGGGGCCAACGTCCTGACTTTC,CASSPSDRGDGANVLTF
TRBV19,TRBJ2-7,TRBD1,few,TGTGCCAGCACAGGGGCCTACGAGCAGTACTTC,CASTGAYEQYF
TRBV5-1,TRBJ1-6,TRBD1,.,TGCGCCAGCAGCTTGGGGGACAGAAATTCACCCCTCCACTTT,CASSLGDRNSPLHF
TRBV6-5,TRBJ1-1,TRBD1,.,TGTGCCACCCGACCCGGGACAGTCTCCGAAGCTTTCTTT,CATRPGTVSEAFF
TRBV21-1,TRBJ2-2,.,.,TGTGCCAGCAGCAAAGAAGGACAGGGAACCACCGGGGAGCTGTTTTTT,CASSKEGQGTTGELFF
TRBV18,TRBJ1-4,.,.,TGTGCCAGCTCACCTCCAGTTGCAACTAATGAAAAACTGTTTTTT,CASSPPVATNEKLFF
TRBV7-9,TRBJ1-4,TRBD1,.,TGTGCCAGCAGCCCGGGACAGGGAAGTGAAAAACTGTTTTTT,CASSPGQGSEKLFF
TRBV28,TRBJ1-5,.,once,TGTGCCAGCAGTCTCGCCGTCAGGGGAAATCAGCCCCAGCATTTT,CASSLAVRGNQPQHF
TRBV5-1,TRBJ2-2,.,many,TGCGCCAGCAGCTTGGAGGGGCCTGACACCGGGGAGCTGTTTTTT,CASSLEGPDTGELFF
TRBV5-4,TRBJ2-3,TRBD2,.,TGTGCCAGCAGCGCGAATCTAGCGGGGTACGCAGATACGCAGTATTTT,CASSANLAGYADTQYF
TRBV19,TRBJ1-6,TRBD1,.,TGTGCCAGTAGGCTTACAGGGGGGACTTATAATTCACCCCTCCACTTT,CASRLTGGTYNSPLHF
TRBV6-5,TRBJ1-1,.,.,TGTGCCAGCAGCCAGGCAGGGGAAAGGACTGAAGCTTTCTTT,CASSQAGERTEAFF
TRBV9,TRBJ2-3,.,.,TGTGCCAGCAGCCCGCGGGACGGGGCTACCACAGATACGCAGTATTTT,CASSPRDGATTDTQYF
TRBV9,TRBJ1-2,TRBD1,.,TGTGCCAGCAGCGTATTGACAGGGGGGCATGGCTACACCTTC,CASSVLTGGHGYTF
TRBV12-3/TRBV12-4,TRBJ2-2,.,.,TGTGCCAGCAGGAGACAGGACACCGGGGAGCTGTTTTTT,CASRRQDTGELFF
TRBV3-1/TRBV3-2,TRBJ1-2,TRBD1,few,TGTGCCAGCAGCCAAGCGCACAGGGGAGATGGCTACACCTTC,CASSQAHRGDGYTF
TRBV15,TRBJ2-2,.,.,TGTGCCACCAGAGATCACGGCGGGGTGATGAACACCGGGGAGCTGTTTTTT,CATRDHGGVMNTGELFF